This T cell receptor (beta chain) was captured in a study of molecular identifiers for immune sequencing clone quantification. Study as a whole: In replicates, RNA from around 20,000 or 100,000 naive CD8 cells was divided five ways and four parts were sequenced. Study-level findings and limits: Clones with over 20 RNA copies captured over 99% of effector molecules but under 1% of naive ones.

Worth noting for this clonotype: Its antigen remains unidentified. One base away lies a much larger clone, so this may be a sequencing read error.

The CDR3 runs 18 residues. TCRdb fed the PCR reads into MiXCR, producing one record per CDR3 protein. Seen here are around 300,000 distinct CDR3 sequences, roughly 24% observed once, and the top ten hold about 0.7%. Naive CD8 T cells were picked out by sorting for CD8+CD4-CCR7+CD45RA+. Sequencing was done on a sample of naive CD8+ T cells from blood, with Jurkat cell RNA spiked in. Subset given: FACS-sorted CD8+CD4-CCR7+CD45RA+ naive T cells. The TCR originated in a human donor in good health. Some libraries in this study had Jurkat cell RNA spiked in. V is TRBV5-3 and J is TRBJ2-1; 7 bases agree with TRBD2. TRBV5-3 is noted as an ORF with a role that remains uncertain. The CDR3 DNA reads as TGTGCCAGATGCTTGTTCTTTTGGGGGACTACCCCTTACAATGAGCAGTTCTTC. Amino acids: CARCLFFWGTTPYNEQFF.